The 32 T cell receptor beta chains in this list originate from one sample, sequenced in a study of T and B cells in COVID-19 patients. Multiplex PCR with BIOMED2 TRB-A/B primer pools amplified TRB rearrangements. Using its own MiXCR run on the multiplex PCR reads, TCRdb lists one record per CDR3 protein. Seen here are approximately 5,200 distinct CDR3 sequences, just under 20% observed once, and the top ten hold roughly 6.2%. Blood genomic DNA input for TRB amplification was 250-500 ng. The sample taken for sequencing was blood. These receptors all stem from a human donor who had recovered from COVID-19.

By sample share, this clonotype is medium-sized. The chain is built from TRBV19 and TRBJ2-2; D is unclear. With 2 bases removed from V and 7 bases from J, the gap between germline ends came to 8 bases. The CDR3 extends over 13 amino acids. Germline loops: CDR1 LNHDA, CDR2 SQIVND (reference sequence). The CDR3 spells CASSITKGGELFF. The CDR3 DNA sequence: TGTGCCAGTAGTATAACGAAAGGCGGGGAGCTGTTTTTT.

The rearrangement links TRBV5-1 to TRBJ2-3; 10 bases agree with TRBD1. With 3 bases clipped from V and 3 bases from J, the junction kept 4 bases outside the gene matches. The CDR3 runs 15 residues. Germline V gives CDR1 SGHRS, CDR2 YFSETQ. CDR3 in amino acids: CASSWTGGTTDTQYF. CDR3 coding DNA: TGCGCCAGCAGCTGGACAGGGGGTACAACAGATACGCAGTATTTT.

This clonotype was seen a handful of times. J is TRBJ2-2 and V is TRBV20-1; tentatively, D is TRBD1 or TRBD2 (5 bases each). The CDR3 consists of 15 residues. CDR1 and CDR2 (germline): DFQATT, SNEGSKA (reference sequence). V lost 1 base and J lost 1, with 10 bases in between. CDR3 sequence (DNA): TGCAGTGCTAGAGGACCGGGGCAGAACACCGGGGAGCTGTTTTTT. Protein: CSARGPGQNTGELFF.

V and J are TRBV5-1 and TRBJ1-1, with 8 bases lining up with TRBD1. Trimming at V came to 1 base and at J to 8 bases, leaving 4 bases not matched to a gene. The CDR3 has 13 amino acids. CDR1 and CDR2 from the germline V gene are SGHRS and YFSETQ. For the CDR3, the DNA is TGCGCCAGCAGCTTGACAGGGGGAAAAGAAGCTTTCTTT. Translating it yields CASSLTGGKEAFF.

This clonotype is medium-sized (0.01 to 0.1%). The chain carries TRBV11-3 and TRBJ2-1, with D unclear. The CDR3 has 15 amino acids. Looked up from germline, CDR1 is SGHNT and CDR2 is YENEEA. The ends were cut back, 0 bases at V and 5 bases at J, with 11 bases in the middle. The CDR3 reads CASSLDRASHNEQFF. DNA of the CDR3: TGTGCCAGCAGCTTAGATAGGGCGTCCCACAATGAGCAGTTCTTC.

By share, this clonotype ranks as medium-sized. The chain uses TRBV27 and TRBJ2-1, with unresolved D. CDR1 is MNHEY and CDR2 is SMNVEV in the germline V gene (reference sequence). The CDR3 is 15 residues long. V lost 4 bases and J 0 bases, leaving 10 bases between the germline ends. CDR3 in amino acids: CASSSGPGSYNEQFF. In nucleotides, the CDR3 is TGTGCCAGCAGTTCCGGACCGGGCTCCTACAATGAGCAGTTCTTC.

In its sample, this clonotype is medium-sized. This chain uses TRBV27 with TRBJ2-1, with a possible D match to TRBD2 (6 bases). Germline CDR1 reads MNHEY; CDR2 reads SMNVEV (reference sequence). The CDR3 is made up of 11 amino acids. Deletions cut 5 bases from V and 10 bases from J, with 9 bases between. CDR3 coding DNA: TGTGCCAGCAGTCTCCGGGGGGAGCAGTTCTTC. This codes for CASSLRGEQFF.

Relative to its sample, this clonotype is medium-sized. The rearrangement links TRBV6-5 to TRBJ1-2; D is ambiguous. This CDR3 is built from 15 residues. CDR1 and CDR2 from the germline V gene are MNHEY and SVGAGI. Trimming shortened V by 3 bases and J by 9 bases, and 20 bases separated the two germline ends. The CDR3 reads CASSYLDGRSLSYTF. In DNA, the CDR3 is TGTGCCAGCAGTTATCTAGACGGCCGCTCTTTGAGCTACACCTTC.

This clonotype is judged medium-sized (0.01 to 0.1%). This sequence joins TRBV27 and TRBJ2-3, with D perhaps matching TRBD1 (5 bases). With 6 bases removed from V and 1 base from J, the gap between germline ends came to 14 bases. CDR1 and CDR2 (germline): MNHEY, SMNVEV (reference sequence). The CDR3 is 15 amino acids. Written as DNA, the CDR3 is TGTGCCAGCAGATCCTCAGGGCCCGGCACAGATACGCAGTATTTT. This sequence encodes CASRSSGPGTDTQYF.

The chain links TRBV19 to TRBJ2-7; D perhaps matches TRBD1 (6 bases). The ends were cut back, 6 bases at V and 6 bases at J, with 18 bases in the middle. The CDR3 contains 14 residues. Germline CDR1 reads LNHDA; CDR2 reads SQIVND (reference sequence). This CDR3 reads CASSPRAGESEQYF. The CDR3 DNA reads as TGTGCCAGTAGCCCTCGGGCAGGGGAGAGCGAGCAGTACTTC.

This clonotype rates as large. V and J are TRBV29-1 and TRBJ2-7, with 7 bases lining up with TRBD1. CDR3 length: 12 amino acids. Germline V lookup: CDR1 SQVTM, CDR2 ANQGSEA. V lost 5 bases to trimming and J lost 3 bases; unmatched junction nucleotides: 4. CDR3 DNA: TGCAGCGTTTCGGGACAGAGCTACGAGCAGTACTTC. This translates into CSVSGQSYEQYF.

The V and J genes are TRBV5-6 and TRBJ1-1, with no clear D. Per the germline V gene, CDR1 is SGHDT and CDR2 is YYEEEE. V dropped 1 base and J dropped 3 bases, with 4 bases sitting between them. The CDR3 runs 12 residues. The CDR3, as DNA: TGTGCCAGCAGCTTGAGCCACACTGAAGCTTTCTTT. It yields the protein CASSLSHTEAFF. The variable domain in full, with the rest retrieved from reference TRBV5-6 and TRBJ1-1, is DAGVTQSPTHLIKTRGQQVTLRCSPKSGHDTVSWYQQALGQGPQFIFQYYEEEERQRGNFPDRFSGHQFPNYSSELNVNALLLGDSALYLCASSLSHTEAFFGQGTRLTVV.

This clonotype rates as medium-sized. The V call is TRBV11-1, the J call TRBJ2-7, with 7 bases lining up with TRBD1. The CDR3 contains 15 residues. Looked up from germline, CDR1 is SGHAT and CDR2 is FQDESV (reference sequence). V shed 5 bases, J shed 2 bases, and the junction held 9 bases outside the gene matches. The CDR3 loop reads CASSLNSGQPYEQYF. CDR3 nucleotides: TGTGCCAGCAGCCTCAACTCGGGACAGCCCTACGAGCAGTACTTC.

By share of the sample, this clonotype is medium-sized. This sequence joins TRBV19 and TRBJ1-2, with 7 bases lining up with TRBD1. Germline V CDR1 and CDR2: LNHDA, SQIVND (reference sequence). Trimming cost V 4 bases and J 3 bases; bases outside gene matches: 5. The CDR3 covers 14 residues. Here the CDR3 reads CASSKGQFDYGYTF. In DNA, the CDR3 is TGTGCCAGTAGTAAGGGACAGTTCGACTATGGCTACACCTTC.

This clonotype showed up just once. This chain's CDR3 is CASSYWGPYNEQFF. CDR3 DNA sequence: TGTGCCAGCAGTTACTGGGGGCCCTACAATGAGCAGTTCTTC. J is TRBJ2-1 and V is TRBV12-3 or TRBV12-4; maybe TRBD1 (6 bases). Trimming removed 4 bases from V and 2 bases from J, with 9 bases in between. The CDR3 loop spans 14 amino acids.

This chain links TRBV28 with TRBJ1-1; D ambiguous. Trimming left V 3 bases short and J 4 bases short, with 27 bases between. The germline V gene encodes CDR1 MDHEN and CDR2 SYDVKM. The CDR3 extends over 19 amino acids. CDR3 DNA sequence: TGTGCCAGCAGTTTTATGGGCGAACACATTACTTCCCTGGGCACTGAAGCTTTCTTT. Amino acid sequence: CASSFMGEHITSLGTEAFF. Full variable domain (remainder filled in from reference TRBV28 and TRBJ1-1): DVKVTQSSRYLVKRTGEKVFLECVQDMDHENMFWYRQDPGLGLRLIYFSYDVKMKEKGDIPEGYSVSREKKERFSLILESASTNQTSMYLCASSFMGEHITSLGTEAFFGQGTRLTVV.

This clonotype was seen at least ten times. The rearrangement uses TRBV20-1 and TRBJ2-1; a possible D gene is TRBD2 (5 bases). Germline V gene sequence: CDR1 DFQATT, CDR2 SNEGSKA (reference sequence). The CDR3 length is 14 residues. This chain's CDR3 is CRAPAGISYNEQFF. The CDR3 DNA sequence: TGCAGAGCTCCCGCGGGCATCTCCTACAATGAGCAGTTCTTC.

The chain's CDR3 is CASATMNTEAFF. CDR3 bases: TGTGCCAGCGCCACGATGAACACTGAAGCTTTCTTT. This chain connects TRBV14 to TRBJ1-1; D is undetermined. The CDR3 totals 12 residues. From germline, CDR1 is SGHDN and CDR2 FVKESK. The V end was cut by 8 bases, the J end by 0 bases, with 7 bases between.

Only a few counts were recorded for this clonotype. The gene calls are TRBV5-1 and TRBJ2-2; 8 bases map to TRBD2. Germline-derived CDR1 and CDR2 are SGHRS and YFSETQ. This CDR3 has 16 amino acids. After removal of 0 bases from V and 5 bases from J, the junction contained 6 bases not matched to a gene. The CDR3: CASSLAASGRTGELFF. The CDR3 DNA sequence: TGCGCCAGCAGCTTGGCCGCTAGCGGGCGTACCGGGGAGCTGTTTTTT.

By sample fraction, this clonotype is medium-sized. The chain carries TRBV6-5 and TRBJ2-1, with unresolved D. The CDR3 is 13 residues long. Trimming removed 5 bases from V and 8 bases from J, with 13 bases in between. Looked up from germline, CDR1 is MNHEY and CDR2 is SVGAGI. CDR3 nucleotide sequence: TGTGCCAGCAGTCAGATCTTCGCGTATGAGCAGTTCTTC. Translation gives CASSQIFAYEQFF.

This clonotype is classed as medium-sized (0.01 to 0.1%). The genes are TRBV29-1 and TRBJ1-1; 8 bases agree with TRBD1. J lost 1 base, V lost 7 bases, and 8 bases had no gene match. The CDR3 runs to 14 residues. From germline, CDR1 is SQVTM and CDR2 ANQGSEA. The CDR3 region is CSASRQGRNTEAFF. The CDR3, as DNA: TGCAGCGCATCCAGACAGGGGAGGAACACTGAAGCTTTCTTT.

The CDR3 DNA sequence: TGTGCCAGTAGTATAGCGGCCAGGGGGCCCTCCTACAATGAGCAGTTCTTC. Translating gives CASSIAARGPSYNEQFF. The chain has TRBV19 and TRBJ2-1; 8 bases line up with TRBD1. V lost 1 base, J lost 0 bases, and 5 bases stayed unmatched. Looked up from germline, CDR1 is LNHDA and CDR2 is SQIVND (reference sequence). The CDR3 contains 17 residues.

By sample share, this clonotype is medium-sized (0.01 to 0.1%). The chain couples TRBV19 to TRBJ1-5, with 7 bases lining up with TRBD1. V lost 7 bases, J lost 6 bases, and 18 bases stayed unmatched. The CDR3 length is 17 residues. The germline V gene encodes CDR1 LNHDA and CDR2 SQIVND (reference sequence). CDR3 DNA sequence: TGTGCCAGTACCAAAAGGATCGACAGGGTTGGAAGTCAGCCCCAGCATTTT. Translating gives CASTKRIDRVGSQPQHF.

This clonotype is labeled as medium-sized (0.01 to 0.1%). This rearrangement joins TRBV11-3 to TRBJ1-1; D gene ambiguous. V shed 5 bases and J shed 3 bases, with 16 bases lying between them. Per germline, CDR1 SGHNT and CDR2 YENEEA. The CDR3 loop spans 15 amino acids. Here the CDR3 DNA reads TGTGCCAGCAGCCGCCGGGGTCGGGCGGACACTGAAGCTTTCTTT. Translated: CASSRRGRADTEAFF.

The chain couples TRBV18 to TRBJ1-1, with a weak D call TRBD1 (6 bases). This CDR3 comprises 12 residues. Looked up from germline, CDR1 is KGHSH and CDR2 is LQKENI. Trimming left V 5 bases short and J 7 bases short, with 11 bases between. The CDR3, as DNA: TGTGCCAGCTCAGAACAGGGACGTGAAGCTTTCTTT. Its translation: CASSEQGREAFF.

The chain employs TRBV20-1 and TRBJ1-1; D may be TRBD1 (5 bases). The CDR3 has 13 residues. Germline lookup yields CDR1 DFQATT and CDR2 SNEGSKA (reference sequence). Trimming removed 6 bases from V and 0 bases from J, with 11 bases in between. This CDR3 reads CSARWGMNTEAFF. The CDR3 DNA sequence: TGCAGTGCCCGGTGGGGGATGAACACTGAAGCTTTCTTT.

Sample share makes this clonotype large (0.1 to 1%). The V gene is TRBV19, the J gene TRBJ2-7; D unclear. Trimming stripped 5 bases from V and 0 bases from J, with 8 bases between. The CDR3 is 13 amino acids. Germline V gives CDR1 LNHDA, CDR2 SQIVND (reference sequence). The CDR3, as DNA: TGTGCCAGTAGTGTTCTGATCTCCTACGAGCAGTACTTC. It translates to CASSVLISYEQYF.

In this sample, this clonotype turned up many times. V usage is TRBV5-6 and J usage is TRBJ2-3; the D call may be TRBD1 or TRBD2 (6 bases each). V lost 1 base and J 6 bases, leaving 12 bases between the germline ends. The CDR3 loop spans 14 amino acids. Germline V CDR1 and CDR2: SGHDT, YYEEEE. CDR3 sequence: CASSLMGAGDTQYF. The CDR3, as DNA: TGTGCCAGCAGCTTGATGGGGGCGGGGGATACGCAGTATTTT.

This clonotype was detected only a few times. V gene TRBV4-3 combines with J gene TRBJ2-7, with 9 nucleotides matching TRBD2. The length of the CDR3 is 16 residues. Looked up from germline, CDR1 is LGHNA and CDR2 is YSLEER. Germline trimming cut 0 bases from V and 4 bases from J; bases unmatched to any gene: 7. CDR3 sequence (DNA): TGCGCCAGCAGCCAAGATGTAGGTAGCGGGGGATACGAGCAGTACTTC. It yields the protein CASSQDVGSGGYEQYF.

By sample share, this clonotype is medium-sized (0.01 to 0.1%). The CDR3 loop is CASRGQGTYEQYF. CDR3 bases: TGTGCCAGCAGAGGACAGGGGACCTACGAGCAGTACTTC. The chain uses TRBV27 and TRBJ2-7, with 9 bases that match TRBD1. Germline CDR1 MNHEY, CDR2 SMNVEV (reference sequence). With 6 bases clipped from V and 2 bases from J, the junction kept 2 bases outside the gene matches. CDR3 length: 13 amino acids.

This clonotype rates as medium-sized. The rearrangement links TRBV6-2 or TRBV6-3 to TRBJ2-7; D gene uncertain. Germline lookup yields CDR1 MNHEY and CDR2 SVGEGT. This CDR3 region has 11 residues. The germline V and J ends were trimmed by 2 bases and 4 bases, with 3 bases remaining between them. Here the CDR3 DNA reads TGTGCCAGCAGTTACAAGTACGAGCAGTACTTC. It is translated as CASSYKYEQYF.

This clonotype is medium-sized within its sample. The chain carries TRBV6-2 or TRBV6-3 and TRBJ2-5; D remains ambiguous. The CDR3 is 13 amino acids. Germline V gene data show CDR1 as MNHEY and CDR2 as SVGEGT. V was cut by 6 bases and J by 5 bases, with 13 bases left in between. The CDR3 loop reads CASRYYRVETQYF. The CDR3 nucleotides are TGTGCCAGCAGGTATTATCGGGTGGAGACCCAGTACTTC.